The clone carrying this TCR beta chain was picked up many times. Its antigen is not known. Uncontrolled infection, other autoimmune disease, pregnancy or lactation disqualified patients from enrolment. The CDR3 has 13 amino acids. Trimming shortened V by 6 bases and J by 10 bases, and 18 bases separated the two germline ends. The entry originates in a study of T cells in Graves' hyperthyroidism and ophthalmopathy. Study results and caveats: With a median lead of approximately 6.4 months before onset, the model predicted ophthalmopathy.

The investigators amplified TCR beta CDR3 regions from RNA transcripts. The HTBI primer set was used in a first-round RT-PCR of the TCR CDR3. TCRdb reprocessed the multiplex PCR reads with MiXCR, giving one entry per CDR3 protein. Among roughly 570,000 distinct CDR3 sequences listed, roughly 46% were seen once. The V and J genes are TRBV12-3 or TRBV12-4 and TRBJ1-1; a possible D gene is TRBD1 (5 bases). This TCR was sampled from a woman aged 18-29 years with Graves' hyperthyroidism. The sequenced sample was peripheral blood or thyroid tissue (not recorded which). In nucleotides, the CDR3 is TGTGCCAGCAGCCGTACACCCCCCGGGGCAGCTTTCTTT. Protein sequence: CASSRTPPGAAFF.